This is a list of T cell receptor beta chains from one sample in a study of CD8 T cells in Susac syndrome. TCRdb passed the immunoSEQ multiplex PCR reads through MiXCR, listing each CDR3 protein once. The table has some 450,000 distinct CDR3 sequences, approximately 89% seen once; the top ten hold under 0.15%. What was sequenced was CD8+ T cells from PBMCs. Receptors were obtained from a human donor with multiple sclerosis. Each CDR3 is given with its conserved first and last residue. D genes are given only for firm matches. Expanded clones get a size class; other rows say once, few or many, or leave the size out.

abundance	v_gene	j_gene	d_gene	CDR3aa	CDR3nt
-	TRBV6-1	TRBJ1-2	-	CASSDRQNHLYGYTF	TGTGCCAGCAGTGATAGGCAGAACCATCTCTATGGCTACACCTTC
-	TRBV3-1	TRBJ2-7	-	CASSRDGFSYEQYF	TGTGCCAGCAGCCGTGACGGTTTCTCCTACGAGCAGTACTTC
-	TRBV7-9	TRBJ1-1	-	CASREGGLNTEAFF	TGTGCCAGCAGAGAAGGGGGGCTGAACACTGAAGCTTTCTTT
-	TRBV7-9	TRBJ2-3	TRBD2	CASSLEREGTDTQYF	TGTGCCAGCAGCTTAGAGCGGGAGGGCACAGATACGCAGTATTTT
-	TRBV27	TRBJ1-5	-	CASSGDIDSNQPQHF	TGTGCCAGCAGTGGAGACATCGATAGCAATCAGCCCCAGCATTTT
-	TRBV7-8	TRBJ2-5	-	CACDSGLQETQYF	TGTGCCTGCGATAGCGGTCTCCAAGAGACCCAGTACTTC
-	TRBV30	TRBJ2-7	-	CAWSKDLEVFEQYF	TGTGCCTGGTCCAAGGACCTTGAAGTGTTCGAGCAGTACTTC
-	TRBV19	TRBJ2-7	-	CASKELPQSSEQYF	TGTGCCAGTAAGGAGCTCCCACAGAGTTCGGAGCAGTACTTC
-	TRBV4-1	TRBJ2-2	-	CASSQGLEFTGELFF	TGCGCCAGCAGCCAAGGACTAGAGTTCACCGGGGAGCTGTTTTTT
-	TRBV28	TRBJ2-5	-	CASSPIGPRGPPYF	TGTGCCAGCAGCCCGATAGGTCCCCGAGGACCCCCGTACTTC
-	TRBV29-1	TRBJ1-2	-	CSVEDQRAYGYTF	TGCAGCGTTGAAGATCAAAGGGCCTATGGCTACACCTTC
-	TRBV15	TRBJ2-7	TRBD1	CATSKDRGSSYEQYF	TGTGCCACCAGCAAAGACAGGGGGAGCTCCTACGAGCAGTACTTC
-	TRBV27	TRBJ2-1	-	CASSLLGTGYNEQFF	TGTGCCAGCAGTTTATTAGGGACCGGCTACAATGAGCAGTTCTTC
once	TRBV27	TRBJ2-2	TRBD2	CASSSNRDYPPVNTGELFF	TGTGCCAGCAGTTCGAACCGGGACTACCCACCGGTGAACACCGGGGAGCTGTTTTTT
-	TRBV14	TRBJ2-1	-	CASSQEIGQGSYNEQFF	TGTGCCAGCAGCCAAGAAATCGGGCAGGGTTCCTACAATGAGCAGTTCTTC
-	TRBV19	TRBJ2-1	TRBD1	CASSIGGQGPFF	TGTGCCAGTAGTATAGGGGGACAGGGTCCGTTCTTC
few	TRBV6-2/TRBV6-3	TRBJ2-7	TRBD2	CASSYGTGGYEQYF	TGTGCCAGCAGTTACGGGACGGGAGGATACGAGCAGTACTTC
-	TRBV10-2	TRBJ2-3	-	CASSGTGFASDTQYF	TGCGCCAGCAGTGGGACCGGGTTTGCATCAGATACGCAGTATTTT
-	TRBV25-1	TRBJ1-3	-	CASSEYYPPRDGARTIYF	TGTGCCAGCAGTGAATATTATCCGCCGAGGGATGGGGCACGGACCATATATTTT
-	TRBV30	TRBJ2-1	TRBD2	CAFSGGVSSYNEQFF	TGTGCCTTTAGCGGGGGCGTCAGCTCCTACAATGAGCAGTTCTTC